The 4 T cell receptor beta chains in this list originate from one sample, sequenced in a study of shared clonotypes between healthy human individuals. Here immunoSEQ multiplex PCR was the method, and the copy in TCRdb shows in-frame clones only, minus some. The table lists about 980,000 clones, approximately 80% of them singletons. The sample taken for sequencing was memory CD4+ T cells sorted from blood. Subset reported: CD45RA-negative fraction. Receptors were obtained from a man younger than 30 in good health.

The chain employs TRBV5-1 and TRBJ2-7; 11 bases match TRBD2. Germline CDR1 SGHRS, CDR2 YFSETQ. This CDR3 is 18 amino acids long. Trimming removed 4 bases from V and 3 bases from J; junction bases left unmatched: 15. The CDR3: CASSPGTSGRYRDYEQYF. The CDR3 nucleotides are TGCGCCAGCAGCCCCGGGACTAGCGGAAGATATAGGGACTACGAGCAGTACTTC. The whole variable domain, filled in from reference TRBV5-1 and TRBJ2-7, reads KAGVTQTPRYLIKTRGQQVTLSCSPISGHRSVSWYQQTPGQGLQFLFEYFSETQRNKGNFPGRFSGRQFSNSRSEMNVSTLELGDSALYLCASSPGTSGRYRDYEQYFGPGTRLTVT.

This chain uses TRBV18 with TRBJ1-2; the D is unclear. The germline V gene encodes CDR1 KGHSH and CDR2 LQKENI. Trimming shortened V by 2 bases and J by 4 bases, and 8 bases separated the two germline ends. This CDR3 contains 13 residues. The CDR3, as DNA: TGTGCCAGCTCACCAGGAGCGGGCTATGGCTACACCTTC. Its translation: CASSPGAGYGYTF. Combining the CDR3 with reference TRBV18 and TRBJ1-2 gives the whole variable domain NAGVMQNPRHLVRRRGQEARLRCSPMKGHSHVYWYRQLPEEGLKFMVYLQKENIIDESGMPKERFSAEFPKEGPSILRIQQVVRGDSAAYFCASSPGAGYGYTFGSGTRLTVV.

The chain couples TRBV7-2 to TRBJ2-7; D ambiguous. Germline CDR1 is SGHTA and CDR2 is FQGNSA. V lost 4 bases, J lost 6 bases, and 13 bases lay in between. The CDR3 is 13 residues long. The CDR3 spells CASSSRSWGEQYF. The CDR3 nucleotides are TGTGCCAGCAGCTCCCGGTCGTGGGGCGAGCAGTACTTC.

The chain combines TRBV2 with TRBJ2-3, with 15 bases that match TRBD2. Trimming took 8 bases from V and 5 from J; bases not matched to a gene: 8. The CDR3 sequence is 16 residues long. Germline loops: CDR1 SNHLY, CDR2 FYNNEI. CDR3 sequence reads: CASGRMGLAGGDTQYF. The CDR3 DNA reads as TGTGCCAGCGGACGAATGGGACTAGCGGGGGGAGATACGCAGTATTTT. The full variable domain, rest sourced from reference TRBV2 and TRBJ2-3, is EPEVTQTPSHQVTQMGQEVILRCVPISNHLYFYWYRQILGQKVEFLVSFYNNEISEKSEIFDDQFSVERPDGSNFTLKIRSTKLEDSAMYFCASGRMGLAGGDTQYFGPGTRLTVL.